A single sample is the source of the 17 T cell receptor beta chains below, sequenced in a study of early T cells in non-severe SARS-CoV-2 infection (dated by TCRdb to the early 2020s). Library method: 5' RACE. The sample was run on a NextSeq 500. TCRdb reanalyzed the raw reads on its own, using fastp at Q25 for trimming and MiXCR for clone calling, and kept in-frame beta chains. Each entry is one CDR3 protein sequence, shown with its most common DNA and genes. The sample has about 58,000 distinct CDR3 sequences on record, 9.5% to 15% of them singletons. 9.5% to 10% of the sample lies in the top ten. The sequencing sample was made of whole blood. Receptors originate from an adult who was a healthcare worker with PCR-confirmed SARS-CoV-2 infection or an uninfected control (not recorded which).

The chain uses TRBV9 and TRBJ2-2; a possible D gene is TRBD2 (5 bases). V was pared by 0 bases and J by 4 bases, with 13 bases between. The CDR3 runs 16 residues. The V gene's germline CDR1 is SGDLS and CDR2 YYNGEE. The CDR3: CASSVVVRGVTGELFF. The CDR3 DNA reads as TGTGCCAGCAGCGTAGTGGTTCGGGGTGTCACCGGGGAGCTGTTTTTT. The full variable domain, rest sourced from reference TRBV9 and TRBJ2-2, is DSGVTQTPKHLITATGQRVTLRCSPRSGDLSVYWYQQSLDQGLQFLIQYYNGEERAKGNILERFSAQQFPDLHSELNLSSLELGDSALYFCASSVVVRGVTGELFFGEGSRLTVL.

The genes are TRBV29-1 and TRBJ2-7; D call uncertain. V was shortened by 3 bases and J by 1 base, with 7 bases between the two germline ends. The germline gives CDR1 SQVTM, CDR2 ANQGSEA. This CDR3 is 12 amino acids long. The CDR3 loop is CSVEIPSYEQYF. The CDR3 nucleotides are TGCAGCGTTGAGATCCCGTCCTACGAGCAGTACTTC.

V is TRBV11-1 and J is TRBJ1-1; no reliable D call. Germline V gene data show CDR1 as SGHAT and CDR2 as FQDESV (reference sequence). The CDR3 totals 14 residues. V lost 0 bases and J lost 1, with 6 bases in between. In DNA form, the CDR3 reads TGTGCCAGCAGCTTAGCAGGGCCGAACACTGAAGCTTTCTTT. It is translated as CASSLAGPNTEAFF.

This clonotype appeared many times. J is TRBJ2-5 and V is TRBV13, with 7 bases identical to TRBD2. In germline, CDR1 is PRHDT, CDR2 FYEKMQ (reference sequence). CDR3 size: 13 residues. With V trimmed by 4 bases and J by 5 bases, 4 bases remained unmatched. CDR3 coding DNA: TGTGCCAGCAGCTCAAACGGGGGGGAGACCCAGTACTTC. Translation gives CASSSNGGETQYF.

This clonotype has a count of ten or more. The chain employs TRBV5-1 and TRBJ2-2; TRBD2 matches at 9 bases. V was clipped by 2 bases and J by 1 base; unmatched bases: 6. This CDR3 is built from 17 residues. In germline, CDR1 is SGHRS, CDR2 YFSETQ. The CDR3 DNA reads TGCGCCAGCAGCTTCCGCGGGGGGGCCAGGAACACCGGGGAGCTGTTTTTT. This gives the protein CASSFRGGARNTGELFF.

Written as DNA, the CDR3 is TGTGCCAGCAGTGTTGTTACGCAGTATTTT. Amino acids: CASSVVTQYF. This chain joins TRBV2 and TRBJ2-3; D is ambiguous. With 4 bases removed from V and 8 bases from J, the gap between germline ends came to 4 bases. Germline lookup yields CDR1 SNHLY and CDR2 FYNNEI. The CDR3 has 10 amino acids.

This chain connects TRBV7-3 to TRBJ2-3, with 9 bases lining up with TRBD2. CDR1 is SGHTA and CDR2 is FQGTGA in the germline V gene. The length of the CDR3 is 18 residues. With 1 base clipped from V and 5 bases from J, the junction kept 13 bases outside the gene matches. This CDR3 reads CASSLSAFSGGLRDTQYF. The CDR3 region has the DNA TGTGCCAGCAGCTTAAGTGCCTTTAGCGGGGGCTTGAGAGATACGCAGTATTTT.

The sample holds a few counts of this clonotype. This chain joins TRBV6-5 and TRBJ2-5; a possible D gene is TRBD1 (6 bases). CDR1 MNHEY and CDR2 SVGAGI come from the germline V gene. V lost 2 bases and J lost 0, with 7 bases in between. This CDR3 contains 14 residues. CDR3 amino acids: CASSYDRNQETQYF. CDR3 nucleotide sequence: TGTGCCAGCAGTTACGACAGGAACCAAGAGACCCAGTACTTC.

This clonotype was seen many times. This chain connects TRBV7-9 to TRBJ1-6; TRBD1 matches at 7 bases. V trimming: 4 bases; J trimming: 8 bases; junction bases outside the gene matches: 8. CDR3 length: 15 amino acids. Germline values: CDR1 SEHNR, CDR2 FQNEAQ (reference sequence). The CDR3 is CASSSPDRLDSPLHF. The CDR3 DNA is TGTGCCAGCAGCTCACCGGACAGGCTGGATTCACCCCTCCACTTT.

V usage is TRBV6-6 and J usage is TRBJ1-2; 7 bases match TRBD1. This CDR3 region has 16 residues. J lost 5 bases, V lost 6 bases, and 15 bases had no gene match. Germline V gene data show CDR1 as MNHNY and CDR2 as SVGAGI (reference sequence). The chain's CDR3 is CASSLRDRGPYYGYTF. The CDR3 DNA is TGTGCCAGCAGCCTCCGGGACAGAGGGCCTTATTATGGCTACACCTTC.

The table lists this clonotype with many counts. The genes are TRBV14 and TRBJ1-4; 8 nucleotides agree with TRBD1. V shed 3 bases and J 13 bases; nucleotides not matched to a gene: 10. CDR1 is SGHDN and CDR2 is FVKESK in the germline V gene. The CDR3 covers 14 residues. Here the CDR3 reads CASSHGAGGIGLFF. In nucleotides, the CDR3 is TGTGCCAGCAGCCACGGGGCAGGGGGCATCGGACTGTTTTTT.

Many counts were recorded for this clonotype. The CDR3 sequence is CASSQGTGSTEAFF. The CDR3 bases are TGTGCCAGCAGCCAAGGCACAGGGTCCACTGAAGCTTTCTTT. This chain joins TRBV3-1 and TRBJ1-1; a possible D gene is TRBD1 (6 bases). Deletions cut 1 base from V and 4 bases from J, with 10 bases between. This CDR3 has 14 amino acids. CDR1 is LGHDT and CDR2 is YNNKEL in the germline V gene (reference sequence).

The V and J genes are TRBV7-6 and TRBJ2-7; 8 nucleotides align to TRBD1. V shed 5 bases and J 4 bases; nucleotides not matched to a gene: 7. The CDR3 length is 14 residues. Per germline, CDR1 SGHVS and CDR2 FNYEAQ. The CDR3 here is CASSIGQGVYEQYF. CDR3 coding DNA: TGTGCCAGCAGCATTGGACAGGGAGTGTACGAGCAGTACTTC.

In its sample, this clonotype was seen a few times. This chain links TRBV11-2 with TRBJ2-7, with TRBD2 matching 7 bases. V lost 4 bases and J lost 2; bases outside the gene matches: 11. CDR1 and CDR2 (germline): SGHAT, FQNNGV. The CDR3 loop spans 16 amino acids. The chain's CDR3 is CASSSRAASGPYEQYF. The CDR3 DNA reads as TGTGCCAGCAGCTCGCGGGCGGCTAGCGGACCCTACGAGCAGTACTTC.

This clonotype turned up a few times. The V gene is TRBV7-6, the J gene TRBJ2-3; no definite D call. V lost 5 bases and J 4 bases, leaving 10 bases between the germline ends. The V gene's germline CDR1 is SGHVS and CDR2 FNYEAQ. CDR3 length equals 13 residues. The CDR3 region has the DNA TGTGCCAGCAGCCTCGACACATCAGATACGCAGTATTTT. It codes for CASSLDTSDTQYF.

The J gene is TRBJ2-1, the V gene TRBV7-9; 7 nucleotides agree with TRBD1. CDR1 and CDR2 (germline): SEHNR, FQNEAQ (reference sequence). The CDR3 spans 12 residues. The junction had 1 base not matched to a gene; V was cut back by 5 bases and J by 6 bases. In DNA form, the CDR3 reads TGTGCCAGCAGCGCAGGGGGCAATGAGCAGTTCTTC. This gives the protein CASSAGGNEQFF.

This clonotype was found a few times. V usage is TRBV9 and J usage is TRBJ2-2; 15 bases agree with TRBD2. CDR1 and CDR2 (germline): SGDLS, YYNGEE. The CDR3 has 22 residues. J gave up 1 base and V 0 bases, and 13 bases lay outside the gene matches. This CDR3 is CASSVAGLGLAGGPQNTGELFF. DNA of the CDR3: TGTGCCAGCAGCGTAGCAGGCCTTGGACTAGCGGGAGGGCCTCAGAACACCGGGGAGCTGTTTTTT.